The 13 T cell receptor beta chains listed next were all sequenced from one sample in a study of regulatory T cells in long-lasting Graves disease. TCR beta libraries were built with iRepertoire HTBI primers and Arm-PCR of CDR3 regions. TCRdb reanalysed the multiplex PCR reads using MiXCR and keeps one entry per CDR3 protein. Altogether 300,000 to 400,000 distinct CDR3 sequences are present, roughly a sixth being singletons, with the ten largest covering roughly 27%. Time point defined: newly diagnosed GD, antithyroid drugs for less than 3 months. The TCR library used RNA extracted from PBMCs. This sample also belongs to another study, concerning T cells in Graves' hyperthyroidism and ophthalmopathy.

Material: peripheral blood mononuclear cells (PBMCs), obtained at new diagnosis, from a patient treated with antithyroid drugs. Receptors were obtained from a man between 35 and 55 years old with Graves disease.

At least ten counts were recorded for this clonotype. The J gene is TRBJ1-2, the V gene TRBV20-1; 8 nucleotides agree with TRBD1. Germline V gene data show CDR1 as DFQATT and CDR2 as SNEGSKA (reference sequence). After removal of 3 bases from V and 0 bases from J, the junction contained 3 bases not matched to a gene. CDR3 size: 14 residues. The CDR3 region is CSARGQAANYGYTF. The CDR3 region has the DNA TGCAGTGCTAGGGGACAGGCAGCTAACTATGGCTACACCTTC.

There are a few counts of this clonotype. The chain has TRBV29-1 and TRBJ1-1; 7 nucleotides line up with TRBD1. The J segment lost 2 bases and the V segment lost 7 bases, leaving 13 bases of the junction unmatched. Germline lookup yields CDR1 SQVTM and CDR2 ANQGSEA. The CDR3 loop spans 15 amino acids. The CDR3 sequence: CSAHRTGVVNTEAFF. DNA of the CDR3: TGCAGCGCGCACCGAACAGGGGTAGTTAACACTGAAGCTTTCTTT.

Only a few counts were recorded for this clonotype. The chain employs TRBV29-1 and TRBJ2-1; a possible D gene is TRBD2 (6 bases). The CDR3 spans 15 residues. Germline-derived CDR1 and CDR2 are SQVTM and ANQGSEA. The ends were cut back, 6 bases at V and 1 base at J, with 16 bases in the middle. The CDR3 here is CSVRKGLESYNEQFF. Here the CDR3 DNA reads TGCAGCGTCCGGAAGGGACTCGAGTCCTACAATGAGCAGTTCTTC.

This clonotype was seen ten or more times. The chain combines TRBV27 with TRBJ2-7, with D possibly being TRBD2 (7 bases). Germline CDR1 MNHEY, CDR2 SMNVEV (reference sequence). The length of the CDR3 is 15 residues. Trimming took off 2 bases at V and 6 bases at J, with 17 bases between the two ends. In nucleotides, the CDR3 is TGTGCCAGCAGTTTAGGCGAGGCGGGGGCTTCCGAGCAGTACTTC. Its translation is CASSLGEAGASEQYF.

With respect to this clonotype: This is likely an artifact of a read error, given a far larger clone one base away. The chain's CDR3 is CASSRGGLGGNEQYF. Here the CDR3 DNA reads TGTGCCAGCAGCCGCGGGGGCCTCGGCGGCAATGAGCAGTACTTC. The V and J genes are TRBV6-1 and TRBJ2-7, with a tentative D call TRBD2 (7 bases). Germline-derived CDR1 and CDR2 are MNHNS and SASEGT. V lost 6 bases and J lost 7, with 22 bases in between. CDR3 size: 15 residues.

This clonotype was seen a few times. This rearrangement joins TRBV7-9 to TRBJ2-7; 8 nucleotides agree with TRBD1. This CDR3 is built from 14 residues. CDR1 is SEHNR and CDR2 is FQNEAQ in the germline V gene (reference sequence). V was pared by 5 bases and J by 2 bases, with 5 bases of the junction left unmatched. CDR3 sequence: CASSKQGGTYEQYF. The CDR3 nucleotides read TGTGCCAGCAGCAAACAGGGGGGCACCTACGAGCAGTACTTC. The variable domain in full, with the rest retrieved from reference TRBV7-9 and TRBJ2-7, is DTGVSQNPRHKITKRGQNVTFRCDPISEHNRLYWYRQTLGQGPEFLTYFQNEAQLEKSRLLSDRFSAERPKGSFSTLEIQRTEQGDSAMYLCASSKQGGTYEQYFGPGTRLTVT.

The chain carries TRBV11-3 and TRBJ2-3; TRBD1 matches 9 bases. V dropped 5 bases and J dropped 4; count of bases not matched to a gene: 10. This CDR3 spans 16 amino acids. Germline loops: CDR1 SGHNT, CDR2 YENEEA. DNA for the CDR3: TGTGCCAGCAGCCCCCGTGGCGGACAGGGGTCAGATACGCAGTATTTT. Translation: CASSPRGGQGSDTQYF.

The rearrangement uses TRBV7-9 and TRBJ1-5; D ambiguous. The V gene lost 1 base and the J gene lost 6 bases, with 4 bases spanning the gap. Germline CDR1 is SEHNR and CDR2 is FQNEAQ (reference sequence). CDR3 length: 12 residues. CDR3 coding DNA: TGTGCCAGCAGCTTAGGACCTCAGCCCCAGCATTTT. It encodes CASSLGPQPQHF.

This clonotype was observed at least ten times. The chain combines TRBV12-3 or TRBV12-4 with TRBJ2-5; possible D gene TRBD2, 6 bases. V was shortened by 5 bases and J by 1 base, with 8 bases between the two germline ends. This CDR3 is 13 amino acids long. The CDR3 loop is CASSRTTQETQYF. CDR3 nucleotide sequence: TGTGCCAGCAGTCGGACTACCCAAGAGACCCAGTACTTC.

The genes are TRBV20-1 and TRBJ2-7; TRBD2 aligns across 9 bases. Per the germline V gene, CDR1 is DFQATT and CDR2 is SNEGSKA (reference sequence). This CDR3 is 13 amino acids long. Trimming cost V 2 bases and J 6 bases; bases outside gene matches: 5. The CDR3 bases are TGCAGTGCTAGATGGCGGGGGGGCCCCGAGCAGTACTTC. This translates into CSARWRGGPEQYF.

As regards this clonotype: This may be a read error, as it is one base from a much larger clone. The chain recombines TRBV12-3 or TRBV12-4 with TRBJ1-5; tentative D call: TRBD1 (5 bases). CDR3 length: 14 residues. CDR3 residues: CACSFEGGNQPQHF. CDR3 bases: TGTGCCTGCAGTTTTGAAGGGGGCAATCAGCCCCAGCATTTT.

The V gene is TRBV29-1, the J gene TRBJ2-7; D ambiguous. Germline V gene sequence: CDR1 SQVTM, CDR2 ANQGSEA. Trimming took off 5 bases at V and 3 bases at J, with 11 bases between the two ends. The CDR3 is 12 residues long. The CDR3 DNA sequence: TGCAGCGTTTCGGGCCCGAACTACGAGCAGTACTTC. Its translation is CSVSGPNYEQYF.

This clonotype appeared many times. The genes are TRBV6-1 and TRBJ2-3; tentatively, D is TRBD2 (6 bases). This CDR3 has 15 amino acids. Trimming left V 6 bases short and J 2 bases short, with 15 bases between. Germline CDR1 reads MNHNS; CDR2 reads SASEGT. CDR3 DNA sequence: TGTGCCAGCAGACCTTCCGGGACTGCCACAGATACGCAGTATTTT. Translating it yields CASRPSGTATDTQYF.